This is a list of T cell receptor beta chains from one sample in a study of T cell changes during pregnancy in multiple sclerosis. Only in-frame clones appear in the TCRdb table, and some are missing; sequencing was by immunoSEQ multiplex PCR. The sample has tens of thousands of clones; roughly 90% are singletons. The sample in question was peripheral blood, obtained in the third trimester of pregnancy. The receptors were gathered from a female donor with multiple sclerosis, enrolled in a pregnancy study. CDR3s include the opening cysteine and the closing phenylalanine or tryptophan. Fields, in order: V gene, J gene, D gene, clone size, CDR3 length, CDR3 DNA, CDR3 protein. D genes are given only for firm matches. Only part of the rows carry a size: once, few, many, or a class if the clone is expanded.

TRBV11-2,TRBJ2-1,TRBD1,-,16,TGTGCCAGCAGCTTATATTTGGACAGGGTACACAATGAGCAGTTCTTC,CASSLYLDRVHNEQFF
TRBV9,TRBJ2-7,-,-,14,TGTGCCAGCAGCGTAGGTATAGACAACTACGAGCAGTACTTC,CASSVGIDNYEQYF
TRBV6-5,TRBJ1-2,-,few,16,TGTGCCAGCAGTTACCAAAAAGACTGGGCTAACTATGGCTACACCTTC,CASSYQKDWANYGYTF
TRBV6-1,TRBJ1-6,-,once,15,TGTGCCAGCAGTGATCTTCGACTAATGAATTCACCCCTCCACTTT,CASSDLRLMNSPLHF
TRBV7-2,TRBJ2-1,TRBD2,-,17,TGTGCCAGCAGCTTAAGGAGCGGGGGGGCCGGAGGCGGTGAGCAGTTCTTC,CASSLRSGGAGGGEQFF
TRBV30,TRBJ1-1,TRBD1,few,16,TGTGCCTGGAGCGACTGGGACAGACCAAAGGGCGCTGAAGCTTTCTTT,CAWSDWDRPKGAEAFF
TRBV2,TRBJ2-6,-,-,14,TGTGCCAGCACTGGCTTTACTGGGGCCAACGTCCTGACTTTC,CASTGFTGANVLTF
TRBV14,TRBJ2-7,TRBD1,-,14,TGTGCCAGCAGCCGGACAGGGGGGGAGAGCGAGCAGTACTTC,CASSRTGGESEQYF
TRBV2,TRBJ1-1,-,-,14,TGTGCCAGCAAGGACACGGTGATGGGCTACGAAGCTTTCTTT,CASKDTVMGYEAFF
TRBV27,TRBJ2-7,TRBD2,once,13,TGTGCCAGCAGCTTGGGGGGGACCTACGAGCAGTACTTC,CASSLGGTYEQYF
TRBV9,TRBJ1-6,TRBD1,-,15,TGTGCCAGCAGCCCGGACAGGCCCGCCGGGTCACCCCTCCACTTT,CASSPDRPAGSPLHF
TRBV7-9,TRBJ2-3,-,once,14,TGTGCCAGCAGCTTAGCAGCGACTGTAAATACGCAGTATTTT,CASSLAATVNTQYF
TRBV28,TRBJ1-1,TRBD1,-,15,TGTGCCAGCAGTTTATTATCAGGGGGAGACACTGAAGCTTTCTTT,CASSLLSGGDTEAFF
TRBV6-5,TRBJ1-2,-,-,14,TGTGCCAGCAGTCCTGGGAACAGGGTGGATGGCTACACCTTC,CASSPGNRVDGYTF
TRBV11-2,TRBJ1-2,TRBD1,-,17,TGTGCCAGCAGCTTAGATCCGGGCGACAGGGTGATTTTTGGCTACACCTTC,CASSLDPGDRVIFGYTF
TRBV7-9,TRBJ2-6,TRBD2,-,17,TGTGCCAGCAGCTCGGGAGGGGGGGACTCTGGGGCCAACGTCCTGACTTTC,CASSSGGGDSGANVLTF
TRBV28,TRBJ1-2,-,once,13,TGTGCCATCGTAAGCGGGGGTAACTATGGCTACACCTTC,CAIVSGGNYGYTF
TRBV30,TRBJ1-2,-,-,12,TGTGCCTGGAACCCCGGGGGCTATGGCTACACCTTC,CAWNPGGYGYTF
TRBV30,TRBJ1-2,-,-,14,TGTGCCTGGAGTGGGCCGGGGGAGGACTATGGCTACACCTTC,CAWSGPGEDYGYTF